These 13 T cell receptor beta chains were all obtained from the same sample, sequenced in a study of cytomegalovirus exposure and HLA in healthy donors (dated by TCRdb to between 2016 and 2019). Library preparation was by the immunoSEQ multiplex PCR assay. The multiplex PCR relied on a mix of 60 forward primers for TCR Vbeta segments and 13 reverse primers for TCR Jbeta segments. Entries here come from immuneACCESS through TCRdb and include only in-frame sequences with V and J called. Some clones fail to appear in such tables; in the studies checked, an unresolved V gene covers under half of the shortfall, and the cause of the remainder is unknown. This sample lists around 140,000 clones; over 65% were detected once. The ten largest clones represent 2.5% to 3% of the sample. Sequenced input: PBMCs. These receptors all come from a female donor in good health and CMV-seronegative.

The gene calls are TRBV27 and TRBJ1-6; no reliable D call. Trimming removed 3 bases from V and 6 bases from J, with 12 bases in between. The CDR3 loop spans 15 amino acids. From germline, CDR1 is MNHEY and CDR2 SMNVEV (reference sequence). The CDR3 sequence is CASSFSGSFNSPLHF. The CDR3 bases are TGTGCCAGCAGTTTTTCCGGGAGCTTTAATTCACCCCTCCACTTT.

About this clone: The identical CDR3 is also encoded by other nucleotide sequences in the sample. V is TRBV20-1 and J is TRBJ2-5, with a weak D call TRBD2 (5 bases). The CDR3 extends over 10 amino acids. V dropped 6 bases and J dropped 5 bases, with 7 bases sitting between them. Germline V gives CDR1 DFQATT, CDR2 SNEGSKA (reference sequence). CDR3 protein: CSAGVETQYF. The CDR3 DNA reads as TGCAGTGCCGGGGTGGAGACCCAGTACTTC.

The chain uses TRBV11-1 and TRBJ1-2, with a tentative D call TRBD1 (5 bases). Germline lookup yields CDR1 SGHAT and CDR2 FQDESV (reference sequence). V gave up 5 bases and J gave up 5 bases, with 12 bases separating them. This CDR3 comprises 13 residues. The DNA of the CDR3 is TGTGCCAGCAGCAGGGGCCGCGGATATGGCTACACCTTC. Its protein is CASSRGRGYGYTF.

The V and J genes are TRBV28 and TRBJ2-1; D is possibly TRBD2 (7 bases). CDR1 is MDHEN and CDR2 is SYDVKM in the germline V gene. Deletions cut 3 bases from V and 0 bases from J, with 27 bases between. The length of the CDR3 is 21 residues. CDR3 loop: CASSFPAGGRLGTSSYNEQFF. CDR3 sequence (DNA): TGTGCCAGCAGTTTTCCTGCCGGGGGGCGCCTGGGAACGAGCTCCTACAATGAGCAGTTCTTC.

The chain links TRBV9 to TRBJ2-7, with a possible D match to TRBD1 (5 bases). Germline V gene lookup returns CDR1 SGDLS and CDR2 YYNGEE. The V end lost 0 bases, the J end lost 3 bases, and 10 bases lay between the germline ends. The CDR3 sequence is 14 residues long. The CDR3 loop reads CASSVGNQGYEQYF. Here the CDR3 DNA reads TGTGCCAGCAGCGTAGGTAACCAGGGCTACGAGCAGTACTTC.

The rearrangement uses TRBV5-1 and TRBJ1-1; the D is unclear. CDR3 size: 14 residues. Trimming took off 5 bases at V and 1 base at J, with 12 bases between the two ends. Germline V gives CDR1 SGHRS, CDR2 YFSETQ. Written as DNA, the CDR3 is TGCGCCAGCAGTTTAGGAGGCCAGAACACTGAAGCTTTCTTT. Translation: CASSLGGQNTEAFF.

The chain is built from TRBV30 and TRBJ1-5; 7 positions match TRBD1. There are 14 residues in the CDR3. The germline V gene has CDR1 GTSNPN and CDR2 SVGIG (reference sequence). V shed 5 bases, J shed 5 bases, and the junction held 9 bases outside the gene matches. CDR3 amino acids: CAWGQQGIHQPQHF. Written as DNA, the CDR3 is TGTGCCTGGGGACAACAGGGGATTCATCAGCCCCAGCATTTT.

The chain employs TRBV2 and TRBJ1-6; 9 bases fit TRBD1. The germline gives CDR1 SNHLY, CDR2 FYNNEI. The V gene end was trimmed by 7 bases and the J gene end by 4 bases; junction bases not matched to a gene: 5. The CDR3 sequence is 15 residues long. The CDR3 region is CASTGTGLYNSPLHF. CDR3 sequence (DNA): TGTGCCAGCACCGGGACAGGGCTTTATAATTCACCCCTCCACTTT.

The chain combines TRBV28 with TRBJ1-5, with 9 bases lining up with TRBD1. CDR1 is MDHEN and CDR2 is SYDVKM in the germline V gene. V lost 5 bases to trimming and J lost 3 bases; unmatched junction nucleotides: 5. There are 15 residues in the CDR3. In DNA, the CDR3 is TGTGCCAGCAGTAACACAGGGGGCGTCAATCAGCCCCAGCATTTT. The encoded protein is CASSNTGGVNQPQHF.

The genes are TRBV6-1 and TRBJ1-3, with a possible D match to TRBD1 (6 bases). Germline V gene sequence: CDR1 MNHNS, CDR2 SASEGT. This CDR3 region has 13 residues. V lost 7 bases to trimming and J lost 3 bases, with 10 bases between them. The CDR3 is CASIQGFGNTIYF. The CDR3, as DNA: TGTGCCAGCATACAGGGTTTTGGAAACACCATATATTTT.

The chain links TRBV7-9 to TRBJ2-1, with 8 nucleotides matching TRBD1. J gave up 5 bases and V 3 bases, and 9 bases lay outside the gene matches. The germline V gene has CDR1 SEHNR and CDR2 FQNEAQ (reference sequence). The CDR3 is 16 amino acids. The CDR3 spells CASSFGAGGYHNEQFF. The CDR3 nucleotides are TGTGCCAGCAGCTTTGGAGCAGGGGGCTATCACAATGAGCAGTTCTTC. The full variable domain, with the rest looked up from reference TRBV7-9 and TRBJ2-1, is DTGVSQNPRHKITKRGQNVTFRCDPISEHNRLYWYRQTLGQGPEFLTYFQNEAQLEKSRLLSDRFSAERPKGSFSTLEIQRTEQGDSAMYLCASSFGAGGYHNEQFFGPGTRLTVL.

This chain uses TRBV6-1 with TRBJ2-3; D remains unclear. Germline V gene lookup returns CDR1 MNHNS and CDR2 SASEGT. The CDR3 has 15 residues. The V gene lost 3 bases and the J gene lost 5 bases, with 15 bases spanning the gap. CDR3 nucleotides: TGTGCCAGCAGTGACGGAGCTTTCGTGTTAGATACGCAGTATTTT. Its translation is CASSDGAFVLDTQYF.

This clone was picked up one time. This chain links TRBV7-2 with TRBJ2-5, with a weak D call TRBD1 (5 bases). CDR1 SGHTA and CDR2 FQGNSA come from the germline V gene. The CDR3 covers 13 residues. The germline V and J ends were trimmed by 1 base and 5 bases, with 8 bases remaining between them. CDR3 protein: CASSLGYRETQYF. The CDR3 nucleotides are TGTGCCAGCAGCTTAGGGTACAGGGAGACCCAGTACTTC.